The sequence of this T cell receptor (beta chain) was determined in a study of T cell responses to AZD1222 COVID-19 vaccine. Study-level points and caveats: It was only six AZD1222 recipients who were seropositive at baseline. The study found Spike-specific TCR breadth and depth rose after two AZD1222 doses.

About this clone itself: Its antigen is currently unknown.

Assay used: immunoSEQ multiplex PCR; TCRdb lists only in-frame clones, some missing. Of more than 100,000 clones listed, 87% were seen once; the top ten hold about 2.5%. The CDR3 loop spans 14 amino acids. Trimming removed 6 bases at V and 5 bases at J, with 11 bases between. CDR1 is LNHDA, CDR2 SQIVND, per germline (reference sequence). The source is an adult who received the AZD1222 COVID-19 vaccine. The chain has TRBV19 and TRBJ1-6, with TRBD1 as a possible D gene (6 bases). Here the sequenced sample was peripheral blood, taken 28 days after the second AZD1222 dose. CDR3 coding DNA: TGTGCCAGTAGACCGACAGGCCATAATTCACCCCTCCACTTT. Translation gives CASRPTGHNSPLHF. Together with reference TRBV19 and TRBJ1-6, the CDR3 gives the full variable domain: DGGITQSPKYLFRKEGQNVTLSCEQNLNHDAMYWYRQDPGQGLRLIYYSQIVNDFQKGDIAEGYSVSREKKESFPLTVTSAQKNPTAFYLCASRPTGHNSPLHFGNGTRLTVT.